A single sample gave rise to the 17 T cell receptor beta chains below, sequenced in a study of blood T cell repertoires in COVID-19. Sequenced by immunoSEQ multiplex PCR; TCRdb stores in-frame clones only, minus some. The sample shows about 230,000 clones, 81% of them seen only once. The sequenced material came from peripheral blood. These receptors were taken from a woman older than 75 with acute or convalescent COVID-19.

The chain employs TRBV19 and TRBJ1-2; possibly TRBD1 for D (5 bases). Between the trimmed V and J ends, which lost 3 bases and 7 bases, there was a span of 15 bases. CDR1 and CDR2 from the germline V gene are LNHDA and SQIVND (reference sequence). This CDR3 is built from 14 residues. CDR3 bases: TGTGCCAGTAGTATTGGCAGGGCCTTCCGTGGCTACACCTTC. Translated, it gives CASSIGRAFRGYTF.

This chain connects TRBV4-1 to TRBJ1-4, with 8 bases aligning to TRBD1. The CDR3 has 15 amino acids. Per germline, CDR1 MGHRA and CDR2 YSYEKL. Trimming took 0 bases from V and 8 from J; bases not matched to a gene: 5. The CDR3 nucleotides are TGCGCCAGCAGCCAAGACGCAGGGGGCGCGGAAAAACTGTTTTTT. It yields the protein CASSQDAGGAEKLFF.

The V and J genes are TRBV28 and TRBJ1-2; TRBD1 might be the D (5 bases). The germline V gene has CDR1 MDHEN and CDR2 SYDVKM. This CDR3 has 14 amino acids. V was trimmed by 1 base and J by 7 bases, leaving 13 bases between them. The CDR3 region is CASSLSRGAGGYTF. CDR3 in DNA: TGTGCCAGCAGTTTATCGCGGGGCGCCGGTGGCTACACCTTC.

This rearrangement joins TRBV3-1 (or the pseudogene TRBV3-2) to TRBJ2-3, with TRBD2 matching 8 bases. This CDR3 spans 16 amino acids. V shed 1 base, J shed 4 bases, and the junction held 7 bases outside the gene matches. The germline CDR1 and CDR2 sequences are LGHDT and YNNKEL (reference sequence). The CDR3 loop is CASSQGAGLDSDTQYF. CDR3 DNA: TGTGCCAGCAGCCAAGGGGCGGGACTAGATTCAGATACGCAGTATTTT.

CDR3 DNA: TGTGCCAGCAGTGAAGCACCCAACCGGGGTTCACCCCTCCACTTT. Translating it yields CASSEAPNRGSPLHF. The V call is TRBV6-1, the J call TRBJ1-6; D unclear. The V gene's germline CDR1 is MNHNS and CDR2 SASEGT. The V end was cut by 0 bases, the J end by 9 bases, with 12 bases between. The CDR3 is made up of 15 amino acids.

The V and J genes are TRBV7-2 and TRBJ1-5; 8 nucleotides agree with TRBD1. This CDR3 spans 16 amino acids. Germline V CDR1 and CDR2: SGHTA, FQGNSA. With 1 base clipped from V and 2 bases from J, the junction kept 4 bases outside the gene matches. CDR3 in DNA: TGTGCCAGCAGCTTAGGCGGACAGGGTGGCAATCAGCCCCAGCATTTT. It translates to CASSLGGQGGNQPQHF.

The V call is TRBV14, the J call TRBJ2-3; 10 bases align to TRBD2. The CDR3 contains 16 residues. Looked up from germline, CDR1 is SGHDN and CDR2 is FVKESK. V was pared by 4 bases and J by 0 bases, with 4 bases of the junction left unmatched. Written as DNA, the CDR3 is TGTGCCAGCAGCCCACTAGCGGGGATTAGCACAGATACGCAGTATTTT. Amino acids: CASSPLAGISTDTQYF.

The chain links TRBV15 to TRBJ2-1, with TRBD2 matching over 7 bases. V shed 3 bases, J shed 2 bases, and the junction held 4 bases outside the gene matches. CDR1 and CDR2 (germline): LNHNV, YYDKDF (reference sequence). The CDR3 runs 15 residues. In nucleotides, the CDR3 is TGTGCCACCAGCAGGGGGGGGACCACCTACAATGAGCAGTTCTTC. It is translated as CATSRGGTTYNEQFF.

V gene TRBV11-2 combines with J gene TRBJ1-3; D might be TRBD1 (5 bases). Trimming pared 2 bases from V and 0 bases from J, leaving 11 bases between. Germline-derived CDR1 and CDR2 are SGHAT and FQNNGV. This CDR3 is built from 16 residues. In DNA, the CDR3 is TGTGCCAGCAGCTTACTCAGGGTGTTCTCTGGAAACACCATATATTTT. This encodes CASSLLRVFSGNTIYF.

The chain recombines TRBV19 with TRBJ2-3, with TRBD2 matching 7 bases. There are 14 residues in the CDR3. The trim removed 10 bases at V and 0 bases at J, leaving 7 bases unmatched. CDR1 LNHDA and CDR2 SQIVND come from the germline V gene (reference sequence). The DNA of the CDR3 is TGTGCCACTCTAGCGGCCCCAAGCACAGATACGCAGTATTTT. This translates into CATLAAPSTDTQYF.

This chain connects TRBV7-2 to TRBJ1-1, with D possibly matching TRBD1 (6 bases). From germline, CDR1 is SGHTA and CDR2 FQGNSA. V lost 5 bases, J lost 5 bases, and 15 bases lay in between. The CDR3 has 14 residues. CDR3 nucleotide sequence: TGTGCCAGCAGCCCCTCCAGTCAGGGGACTGAAGCTTTCTTT. Translation: CASSPSSQGTEAFF.

The chain carries TRBV11-3 and TRBJ2-5, with no clear D. V gave up 3 bases and J gave up 1 base, with 6 bases separating them. The CDR3 length is 13 residues. Germline CDR1 is SGHNT and CDR2 is YENEEA. CDR3: CASSLNSQETQYF. DNA of the CDR3: TGTGCCAGCAGCTTGAACAGCCAAGAGACCCAGTACTTC. Complete variable domain (other parts from reference TRBV11-3 and TRBJ2-5): EAGVVQSPRYKIIEKKQPVAFWCNPISGHNTLYWYLQNLGQGPELLIRYENEEAVDDSQLPKDRFSAERLKGVDSTLKIQPAELGDSAVYLCASSLNSQETQYFGPGTRLLVL.

This chain connects TRBV3-1 (or the pseudogene TRBV3-2) to TRBJ2-5; 7 nucleotides agree with TRBD2. J lost 3 bases, V lost 4 bases, and 5 bases had no gene match. CDR3 size: 14 residues. CDR1 is LGHDT, CDR2 YNNKEL, per germline (reference sequence). CDR3 DNA: TGTGCCAGCAGCCTCCGGGAGGCAGAAGAGACCCAGTACTTC. Translating it yields CASSLREAEETQYF.

V and J are TRBV3-1 (or the pseudogene TRBV3-2) and TRBJ1-5; possibly TRBD1 for D (5 bases). CDR3 length equals 17 residues. V lost 4 bases, J lost 9 bases, and 25 bases lay in between. Germline V gives CDR1 LGHDT, CDR2 YNNKEL (reference sequence). The chain's CDR3 is CASSRGGTTGTVLPQHF. The CDR3 bases are TGTGCCAGCAGCCGGGGAGGAACCACCGGGACGGTCTTGCCCCAGCATTTT.

The V gene is TRBV30, the J gene TRBJ2-7; TRBD1 agrees at 8 bases. Per germline, CDR1 GTSNPN and CDR2 SVGIG (reference sequence). Trimming took 1 base from V and 5 from J; bases not matched to a gene: 7. The CDR3 extends over 14 amino acids. CDR3 loop: CAWSGPDRVHEQYF. The CDR3, as DNA: TGTGCCTGGAGTGGTCCGGACAGGGTCCACGAGCAGTACTTC.

The chain links TRBV5-1 to TRBJ2-5; 11 nucleotides agree with TRBD2. The junction had 5 bases not matched to a gene; V was cut back by 5 bases and J by 2 bases. CDR3 size: 15 residues. Germline V gene sequence: CDR1 SGHRS, CDR2 YFSETQ. CDR3 in amino acids: CASSGTSGKQETQYF. The CDR3 nucleotides read TGCGCCAGCAGTGGGACTAGCGGAAAACAAGAGACCCAGTACTTC. The variable domain in full, with the rest retrieved from reference TRBV5-1 and TRBJ2-5, is KAGVTQTPRYLIKTRGQQVTLSCSPISGHRSVSWYQQTPGQGLQFLFEYFSETQRNKGNFPGRFSGRQFSNSRSEMNVSTLELGDSALYLCASSGTSGKQETQYFGPGTRLLVL.

This chain links TRBV4-1 with TRBJ2-4; 7 positions match TRBD1. This CDR3 spans 17 amino acids. Germline V gene lookup returns CDR1 MGHRA and CDR2 YSYEKL. J lost 5 bases, V lost 0 bases, and 10 bases had no gene match. CDR3 residues: CASSQDDLAGGQNIQYF. The CDR3 coding sequence is TGCGCCAGCAGCCAAGACGACTTGGCAGGGGGTCAAAACATTCAGTACTTC.